This note documents a single T cell receptor beta chain sequence. Its antigen is unidentified. The germline CDR1 and CDR2 sequences are SGHAT and FQNNGV. CDR3 size: 15 residues. The trim removed 6 bases at V and 6 bases at J, leaving 8 bases unmatched. The sample belongs to a study of response to subunit inactivated influenza vaccine. General observations from the study: That few new T cells are recruited by each seasonal influenza vaccination was the authors' suggestion.

MiXCR, applied by TCRdb to the RT-PCR reads, yields one record per CDR3 protein. The sample holds about 780,000 distinct CDR3 sequences, 18% seen once. The receptor was derived from a man aged 50-59 years who received an inactivated influenza vaccine. V usage is TRBV11-2 and J usage is TRBJ2-2; 9 bases are a match to TRBD1. The specimen was PBMCs from blood, collected approximately 5 days after vaccination. The CDR3 loop reads CASRGTGKVAGELFF. The CDR3 DNA reads as TGTGCCAGCAGAGGGACAGGGAAAGTTGCCGGGGAGCTGTTTTTT.